A selection of T cell receptor beta chains follows, all from one sample in a study of cytomegalovirus exposure and HLA in healthy donors. Data came from immunoSEQ multiplex PCR; TCRdb stores just in-frame clones and leaves some out. The table lists 100,000 to 150,000 clones, roughly 80% of them singletons, with 4% in the top ten. Material for sequencing was PBMCs. The receptors here all came from a woman aged 40 to 50 in good health and CMV-seronegative. The CDR3 runs from the conserved cysteine through the conserved F or W. The D gene is left open where the match is weak. Some rows mark clone size as missing; the rest say once, few, many or name a class of expanded clone.

TGCGCCAGCAGCTTGGGGATGTGGGAGCGACGGAGGGAGACCCAGTACTTC | CASSLGMWERRRETQYF | once | . | TRBJ2-5 | TRBV5-1
TGTGCCAGCAGCGTAGCCAGCGGGACGGATACGCAGTATTTT | CASSVASGTDTQYF | . | TRBD2 | TRBJ2-3 | TRBV9
TGTGCCATCAGTGAGTCCCGGGTTCCTAATGAAAAACTGTTTTTT | CAISESRVPNEKLFF | . | . | TRBJ1-4 | TRBV10-3
TGTGCCAGTAGTATAGGAGGGAACCCAACGGACACCATATATTTT | CASSIGGNPTDTIYF | few | . | TRBJ1-3 | TRBV19
TGTGCCAGCAGTCCGGGGGGACACGCCCGGGGAGATACGCAGTATTTT | CASSPGGHARGDTQYF | . | . | TRBJ2-3 | TRBV27
TGCGCCAGCAGCCACAGACAGGGGGCGGCATACGAGCAGTACTTC | CASSHRQGAAYEQYF | . | TRBD1 | TRBJ2-7 | TRBV4-3
TGTGCCAGCAGTGACTCGGACCAAGGGGACTACAATGAGCAGTTCTTC | CASSDSDQGDYNEQFF | . | . | TRBJ2-1 | TRBV6-4
TGTGCCAGCAGTTACGGGGCAAATGGCTACACCTTC | CASSYGANGYTF | . | . | TRBJ1-2 | TRBV6-5
TGTGCCAGCAGCCAACCGTTCGGGACAGGACGAAATTCACCCCTCCACTTT | CASSQPFGTGRNSPLHF | . | TRBD1 | TRBJ1-6 | TRBV4-2
TGTGCCAGCAGCTTACATGGAGGAGGTATTCAGCCCCAGCATTTT | CASSLHGGGIQPQHF | . | . | TRBJ1-5 | TRBV7-2
TGTGCCATCAGTGTCCGGACAGGGGAAAATGAAAAACTGTTTTTT | CAISVRTGENEKLFF | . | TRBD1 | TRBJ1-4 | TRBV10-3
TGTGCCAGCAGTTACGTACTAAATGAAAAACTGTTTTTT | CASSYVLNEKLFF | . | . | TRBJ1-4 | TRBV6-6
TGTGCCAGCAGTTACTCGAAGGGGTACACTGAAGCTTTCTTT | CASSYSKGYTEAFF | few | . | TRBJ1-1 | TRBV6-5
TGTGCCACCAGTCGAGAGGGCCCATACGAGCAGTACTTC | CATSREGPYEQYF | few | . | TRBJ2-7 | TRBV15
TGTGCCACCAGACAGGGGATGAACACTGAAGCTTTCTTT | CATRQGMNTEAFF | . | TRBD1 | TRBJ1-1 | TRBV10-3
TGTGCCAGCCGGCAGAATCCGGGGGATACGCAGTATTTT | CASRQNPGDTQYF | . | . | TRBJ2-3 | TRBV7-3